The rows below give T cell receptor beta chains drawn from one sample of a study of identical twins. TCRdb redid the calling of the 5' RACE reads with MiXCR, one entry per CDR3 protein. The sample lists approximately 890,000 distinct CDR3 sequences, roughly 12% occurring once. This sample also belongs to another study, concerning yellow fever vaccine responses in identical twins.

Sample: PBMCs. The receptor set was obtained from a woman in her late teens or twenties in good health. The conserved cysteine and the conserved F or W are not part of the CDR3 here.

V gene: TRBV7-9; J gene: TRBJ2-1; CDR3 protein: ASSIPSYNEQF
V gene: TRBV12-3/TRBV12-4; J gene: TRBJ2-1; CDR3 protein: ASRSAGESNEQF
V gene: TRBV12-3/TRBV12-4; J gene: TRBJ2-3; CDR3 protein: ASSWGGHDTQY
V gene: TRBV9; J gene: TRBJ2-5; CDR3 protein: ASSVEASRETQY
V gene: TRBV25-1; J gene: TRBJ2-4; CDR3 protein: ASSGPTGTGGFIIQY
V gene: TRBV11-1; J gene: TRBJ1-1; CDR3 protein: ASSSLQGAGTEAF
V gene: TRBV18; J gene: TRBJ1-4; CDR3 protein: ASSPDRVNEKLF
V gene: TRBV4-1; J gene: TRBJ2-5; CDR3 protein: ASSHPGTSGGAYQETQY
V gene: TRBV11-2; J gene: TRBJ2-5; CDR3 protein: ASSLLLAGGIETQY
V gene: TRBV7-9; J gene: TRBJ2-5; CDR3 protein: ASSLRSGGVQETQY
V gene: TRBV15; J gene: TRBJ2-3; CDR3 protein: ATSRGAKGATDTQY
V gene: TRBV9; J gene: TRBJ2-1; CDR3 protein: ASSVDPGPKQF
V gene: TRBV29-1; J gene: TRBJ2-3; CDR3 protein: SGGVTRTDTQY
V gene: TRBV12-3/TRBV12-4; J gene: TRBJ1-5; CDR3 protein: ASLKGGFNQPQH
V gene: TRBV20-1; J gene: TRBJ2-1; CDR3 protein: SARDSRPSPSLEQF
V gene: TRBV28; J gene: TRBJ1-1; CDR3 protein: ASSLWMDRVNTEAF
V gene: TRBV10-3; J gene: TRBJ2-4; CDR3 protein: AISEFAGGTKNIQY
V gene: TRBV12-3/TRBV12-4; J gene: TRBJ1-1; CDR3 protein: ASSLWGRGVNTEAF
V gene: TRBV20-1; J gene: TRBJ1-1; CDR3 protein: SATDRHGTTEAF
V gene: TRBV5-1; J gene: TRBJ2-2; CDR3 protein: ASSSDSGGTTGELF
V gene: TRBV11-1; J gene: TRBJ1-2; CDR3 protein: ASSKSGGYYGYT
V gene: TRBV5-5; J gene: TRBJ2-2; CDR3 protein: ASSWGQEPTGELF
V gene: TRBV2; J gene: TRBJ2-3; CDR3 protein: ASSRTSGDLADTQY
V gene: TRBV25-1; J gene: TRBJ2-1; CDR3 protein: ATLGLVEQF
V gene: TRBV6-2/TRBV6-3; J gene: TRBJ2-5; CDR3 protein: ASRRLAAPRETQY
V gene: TRBV20-1; J gene: TRBJ2-1; CDR3 protein: SAISGEYNEQF
V gene: TRBV7-9; J gene: TRBJ2-1; CDR3 protein: ASSPGPANEQF
V gene: TRBV29-1; J gene: TRBJ2-1; CDR3 protein: SVGGFGGSRYNEQF
V gene: TRBV4-1; J gene: TRBJ2-1; CDR3 protein: ASSQDPYSQF
V gene: TRBV5-1; J gene: TRBJ2-1; CDR3 protein: ASSLDGGSSYNEQF
V gene: TRBV24-1; J gene: TRBJ2-3; CDR3 protein: ATSDLSPSGNQY
V gene: TRBV20-1; J gene: TRBJ2-3; CDR3 protein: SAMTSGGTDTQY
V gene: TRBV2; J gene: TRBJ2-7; CDR3 protein: ASSDLWGSQY
V gene: TRBV2; J gene: TRBJ2-3; CDR3 protein: ASMRETPDTQY
V gene: TRBV10-3; J gene: TRBJ2-5; CDR3 protein: AISGDRNQETQY
V gene: TRBV12-3/TRBV12-4; J gene: TRBJ1-2; CDR3 protein: ASSLGRRQGGYT